This T cell receptor (beta chain) was retrieved from a study of cytomegalovirus exposure and HLA in healthy donors. Overall study results and limits: Associated with HLA alleles at 0.05 false discovery rate in a later analysis were 16,951 TCR beta sequences. According to the study, around 160 TCR beta chains were cytomegalovirus-associated.

In germline, CDR1 is SGHRS, CDR2 YFSETQ. This CDR3 contains 18 residues. The trim removed 0 bases at V and 0 bases at J, leaving 8 bases unmatched. The PCR contained 60 Vbeta and 13 Jbeta primers. Sequenced by immunoSEQ multiplex PCR; TCRdb stores in-frame clones only, minus some. Seen here are around 78,000 clones, approximately 84% observed once, and the top ten hold about 2.4%. As regards this clone: Its antigen is unidentified.

The clonotype originates from a woman aged 45-60 years in good health and CMV-seronegative. Sequences were obtained from PBMCs. This chain links TRBV5-1 with TRBJ2-7; 11 bases align to TRBD2. The CDR3, as DNA: TGCGCCAGCAGCTTGGGATCCTATAGCGGGAGGGCCTCCTACGAGCAGTACTTC. This sequence encodes CASSLGSYSGRASYEQYF.